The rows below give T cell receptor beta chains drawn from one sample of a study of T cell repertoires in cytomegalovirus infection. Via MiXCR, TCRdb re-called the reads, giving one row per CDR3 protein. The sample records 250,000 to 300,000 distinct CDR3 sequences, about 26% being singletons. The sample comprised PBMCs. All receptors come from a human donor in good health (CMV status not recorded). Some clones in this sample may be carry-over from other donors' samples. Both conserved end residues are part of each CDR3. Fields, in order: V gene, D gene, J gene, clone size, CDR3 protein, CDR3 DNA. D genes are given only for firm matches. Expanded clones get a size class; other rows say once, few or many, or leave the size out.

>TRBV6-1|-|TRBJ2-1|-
CASSEERVSGVFF
TGTGCCAGCAGTGAAGAGAGAGTGTCGGGGGTGTTCTTC
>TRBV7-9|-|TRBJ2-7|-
CASSRAAVPYEQYF
TGTGCCAGCAGTAGGGCGGCGGTACCCTACGAGCAGTACTTC
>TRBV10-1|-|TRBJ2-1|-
CASSPDVPGNEQFF
TGCGCCAGCAGCCCGGATGTCCCCGGGAATGAGCAGTTCTTC
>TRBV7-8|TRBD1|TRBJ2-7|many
CASSADQGDEQYF
TGTGCCAGCAGCGCTGATCAGGGGGACGAGCAGTACTTC
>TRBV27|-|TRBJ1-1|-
CAGAMNTEAFF
TGTGCCGGAGCGATGAACACTGAAGCTTTCTTT
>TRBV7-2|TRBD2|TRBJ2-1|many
CASSLGLAGLNEQFF
TGTGCCAGCAGCTTAGGGCTAGCGGGATTGAATGAGCAGTTCTTC
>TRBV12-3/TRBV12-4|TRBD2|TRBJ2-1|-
CASSFLGLAGVREQFF
TGTGCCAGCAGTTTTCTGGGGCTAGCGGGAGTTAGGGAGCAGTTCTTC
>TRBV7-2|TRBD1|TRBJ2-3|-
CASRNEGQADTQYF
TGTGCCAGCAGGAATGAAGGACAGGCAGATACGCAGTATTTT
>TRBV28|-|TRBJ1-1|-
CASSIGVKSEAFF
TGTGCCAGCAGCATCGGGGTAAAAAGTGAAGCTTTCTTT
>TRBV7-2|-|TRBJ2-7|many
CASSLSPYYEQYF
TGTGCCAGCAGCTTATCTCCGTACTACGAGCAGTACTTC
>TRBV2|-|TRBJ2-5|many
CASGQGGETQYF
TGTGCCAGCGGTCAGGGAGGAGAGACCCAGTACTTC
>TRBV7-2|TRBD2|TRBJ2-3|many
CASSLSGGATSTDTQYF
TGTGCCAGCAGCCTTAGCGGGGGGGCCACTAGCACAGATACGCAGTATTTT
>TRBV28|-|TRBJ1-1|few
CASSWSRRVTEAFF
TGTGCCAGCAGTTGGTCCCGACGCGTCACTGAAGCTTTCTTT
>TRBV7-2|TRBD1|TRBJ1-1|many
CASSLKGAMNTEAFF
TGTGCCAGCAGCTTAAAGGGGGCCATGAACACTGAAGCTTTCTTT
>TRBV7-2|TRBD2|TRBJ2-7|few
CASSARSGRPNSYEQYF
TGTGCCAGCAGCGCCCGTAGCGGGAGACCCAACTCCTACGAGCAGTACTTC
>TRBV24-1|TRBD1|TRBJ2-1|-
CATSDFGGQGRNEQFF
TGTGCCACCAGTGATTTTGGTGGACAGGGAAGGAATGAGCAGTTCTTC
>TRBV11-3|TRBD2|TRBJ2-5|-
CASSPGLAEETQYF
TGTGCCAGCAGCCCGGGACTAGCAGAAGAGACCCAGTACTTC
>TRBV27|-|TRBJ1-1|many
CASSLVGGTTEAFF
TGTGCCAGCAGTTTGGTGGGGGGGACCACTGAAGCTTTCTTT
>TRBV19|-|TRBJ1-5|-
CASGRGQDSNQPQHF
TGTGCCAGTGGTCGGGGACAAGATAGCAATCAGCCCCAGCATTTT
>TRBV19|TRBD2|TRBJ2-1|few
CASSIQGRGGRNEQFF
TGTGCCAGTAGTATCCAGGGGCGGGGGGGACGCAATGAGCAGTTCTTC
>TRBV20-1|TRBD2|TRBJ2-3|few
CSAEPGLALTWDTQYF
TGCAGTGCTGAACCGGGACTAGCGCTAACCTGGGATACGCAGTATTTT
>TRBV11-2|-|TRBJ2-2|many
CASSTVRTPSTGELFF
TGTGCCAGCAGTACCGTTCGGACACCGAGTACCGGGGAGCTGTTTTTT
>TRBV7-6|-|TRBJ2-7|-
CASSFGPANYEQYF
TGTGCCAGCAGCTTTGGTCCAGCGAACTACGAGCAGTACTTC
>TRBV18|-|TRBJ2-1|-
CASSPGTRRDEQFF
TGTGCCAGCTCACCAGGGACCCGCCGGGATGAGCAGTTCTTC
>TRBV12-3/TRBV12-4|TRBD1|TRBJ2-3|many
CASSRDRGRTDTQYF
TGTGCCAGCAGCCGAGACAGGGGGAGGACAGATACGCAGTATTTT
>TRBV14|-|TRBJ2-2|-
CASSPFGAGELFF
TGTGCCAGCAGCCCCTTTGGTGCCGGGGAGCTGTTTTTT